This is a list of T cell receptor beta chains from one sample in a study of T-cell reconstitution after alpha-beta-depleted transplantation in children. TCRdb recomputed calls from the PCR reads with MiXCR, one row per CDR3 protein. Among approximately 47,000 distinct CDR3 sequences, 52% were seen once, and the ten largest hold roughly two fifths. Sequencing was performed on peripheral blood, taken before TCRalphabeta/CD19-depleted stem cell transplant. The receptor source for this set is a boy less than two years old with SCID, due to receive a stem cell transplant. Each CDR3 is given with its conserved first and last residue. D genes are given only for firm matches. Clone size, where shown, is once, few, many, or a class for clones that have expanded.

V gene: TRBV11-2; D gene: NA; CDR3 length: 14; J gene: TRBJ2-7; clone size: many; CDR3 DNA: TGTGCCAGCAGCTTAGAACAGAGCTCCTACGAGCAGTACTTC; CDR3 protein: CASSLEQSSYEQYF
V gene: TRBV7-3; D gene: NA; CDR3 length: 15; J gene: TRBJ2-6; clone size: NA; CDR3 DNA: TGTGCCAGCAGCAGACGCGACTCTGGGGCCAACGTCCTGACTTTC; CDR3 protein: CASSRRDSGANVLTF
V gene: TRBV7-2; D gene: TRBD2; CDR3 length: 21; J gene: TRBJ2-3; clone size: NA; CDR3 DNA: TGTGCCAGCAGCCCCCAAACAGGGAGTATAGGCGGGGGGGGCGCCTCATATACGCAGTATTTT; CDR3 protein: CASSPQTGSIGGGGASYTQYF
V gene: TRBV20-1; D gene: NA; CDR3 length: 14; J gene: TRBJ1-2; clone size: NA; CDR3 DNA: TGCAGTGCTAGAGATCTTATGGGCACCTATGGCTACACCTTC; CDR3 protein: CSARDLMGTYGYTF
V gene: TRBV5-1; D gene: NA; CDR3 length: 15; J gene: TRBJ2-7; clone size: few; CDR3 DNA: TGCGCCAGCAGCTTAAGAGGGCAGAGGTACTACGAGCAGTACTTC; CDR3 protein: CASSLRGQRYYEQYF
V gene: TRBV10-3; D gene: TRBD1; CDR3 length: 16; J gene: TRBJ2-7; clone size: few; CDR3 DNA: TGTGCCATCAGTGACTCATTCCGGGACAGCTCCCCCGAGCAGTACTTC; CDR3 protein: CAISDSFRDSSPEQYF
V gene: TRBV5-6; D gene: NA; CDR3 length: 14; J gene: TRBJ2-3; clone size: few; CDR3 DNA: TGTGCCAGCAGCTTTAAAGCCGCTACAGATACGCAGTATTTT; CDR3 protein: CASSFKAATDTQYF
V gene: TRBV20-1; D gene: TRBD1; CDR3 length: 14; J gene: TRBJ1-1; clone size: few; CDR3 DNA: TGCAGTGCACTTACCATTAGGGGGCGGACTGAAGCTTTCTTT; CDR3 protein: CSALTIRGRTEAFF
V gene: TRBV29-1; D gene: NA; CDR3 length: 13; J gene: TRBJ1-5; clone size: few; CDR3 DNA: TGCAGCGTTTCCTGGGGGGGGGATCAGCCCCAGCATTTT; CDR3 protein: CSVSWGGDQPQHF
V gene: TRBV3-1; D gene: NA; CDR3 length: 13; J gene: TRBJ2-3; clone size: large; CDR3 DNA: TGTGCCAGTCGCGCAGGGAGCACAGATACGCAGTATTTT; CDR3 protein: CASRAGSTDTQYF
V gene: TRBV18; D gene: TRBD2; CDR3 length: 16; J gene: TRBJ2-1; clone size: NA; CDR3 DNA: TGTGCCAGCTCACCTTATACTAGCGGGGGCTACAATGAGCAGTTCTTC; CDR3 protein: CASSPYTSGGYNEQFF
V gene: TRBV20-1; D gene: NA; CDR3 length: 12; J gene: TRBJ1-1; clone size: few; CDR3 DNA: TGCAGTGCTTCACGACAGATGACTGAAGCTTTCTTT; CDR3 protein: CSASRQMTEAFF
V gene: TRBV9; D gene: TRBD1; CDR3 length: 14; J gene: TRBJ2-5; clone size: NA; CDR3 DNA: TGTGCCAGCAGCGTAGAGGGGGCTGGGGAGACCCAGTACTTC; CDR3 protein: CASSVEGAGETQYF
V gene: TRBV5-1; D gene: TRBD2; CDR3 length: 15; J gene: TRBJ2-3; clone size: NA; CDR3 DNA: TGCGCCAGCAGCTTGCCAAGCGGGGTGACAGATACGCAGTATTTT; CDR3 protein: CASSLPSGVTDTQYF
V gene: TRBV5-6; D gene: NA; CDR3 length: 13; J gene: TRBJ1-2; clone size: NA; CDR3 DNA: TGTGCCAGCAGCCGCGACAGTGGTTATGGCTACACCTTC; CDR3 protein: CASSRDSGYGYTF
V gene: TRBV20-1; D gene: NA; CDR3 length: 12; J gene: TRBJ2-7; clone size: NA; CDR3 DNA: TGCAGTGCCTCCGGGGCAGATTACGAGCAGTACTTC; CDR3 protein: CSASGADYEQYF
V gene: TRBV3-1; D gene: NA; CDR3 length: 13; J gene: TRBJ2-7; clone size: few; CDR3 DNA: TGTGCCAGCAGCCAAGGAGGAGGGCCCGAGCAGTACTTC; CDR3 protein: CASSQGGGPEQYF
V gene: TRBV6-1; D gene: NA; CDR3 length: 13; J gene: TRBJ1-1; clone size: NA; CDR3 DNA: TGTGCCAGCAGCAGTGCGGGGAACACTGAAGCTTTCTTT; CDR3 protein: CASSSAGNTEAFF
V gene: TRBV6-5; D gene: TRBD1; CDR3 length: 15; J gene: TRBJ2-1; clone size: NA; CDR3 DNA: TGTGCCAGCAGTTACGGGACAGGTGAATACAATGAGCAGTTCTTC; CDR3 protein: CASSYGTGEYNEQFF
V gene: TRBV7-9; D gene: NA; CDR3 length: 14; J gene: TRBJ1-3; clone size: NA; CDR3 DNA: TGTGCCAGCAGCCCTCTCGGCTCTGGAAACACCATATATTTT; CDR3 protein: CASSPLGSGNTIYF
V gene: TRBV6-1; D gene: NA; CDR3 length: 16; J gene: TRBJ2-1; clone size: NA; CDR3 DNA: TGTGCCAGCAGTGAAACCGGGGACGGCCTTGACAATGAGCAGTTCTTC; CDR3 protein: CASSETGDGLDNEQFF
V gene: TRBV7-9; D gene: NA; CDR3 length: 15; J gene: TRBJ2-7; clone size: NA; CDR3 DNA: TGTGCCAGCAGCTCACCCAGGGGGGCCTCCTACGAGCAGTACTTC; CDR3 protein: CASSSPRGASYEQYF
V gene: TRBV7-9; D gene: NA; CDR3 length: 17; J gene: TRBJ2-5; clone size: NA; CDR3 DNA: TGTGCCAGCAGCCCCCATCGCGACAGAATCAATCAAGAGACCCAGTACTTC; CDR3 protein: CASSPHRDRINQETQYF
V gene: TRBV12-3/TRBV12-4; D gene: NA; CDR3 length: 14; J gene: TRBJ2-5; clone size: NA; CDR3 DNA: TGTGCCAGCAGTTTGGTTAGCGGCCAAGAGACCCAGTACTTC; CDR3 protein: CASSLVSGQETQYF
V gene: TRBV20-1; D gene: TRBD2; CDR3 length: 21; J gene: TRBJ2-3; clone size: NA; CDR3 DNA: TGCAGTGCTAGAGGGGGCCCACCCGGGACTAGCGGGGGGCCGGGTACAGATACGCAGTATTTT; CDR3 protein: CSARGGPPGTSGGPGTDTQYF
V gene: TRBV7-3; D gene: NA; CDR3 length: 15; J gene: TRBJ2-1; clone size: many; CDR3 DNA: TGTGCCAGCAGCCCCGGGGTGAGCTCCTACAATGAGCAGTTCTTC; CDR3 protein: CASSPGVSSYNEQFF
V gene: TRBV11-1; D gene: NA; CDR3 length: 18; J gene: TRBJ1-1; clone size: NA; CDR3 DNA: TGTGCCAGCAGCTTAAGAGAGGGCCAGGGGAGTGTTTTCACTGAAGCTTTCTTT; CDR3 protein: CASSLREGQGSVFTEAFF
V gene: TRBV12-3/TRBV12-4; D gene: TRBD2; CDR3 length: 14; J gene: TRBJ2-1; clone size: NA; CDR3 DNA: TGTGCCAGCACGGCGGGGGGGCCACAGGGTGAGCAGTTCTTC; CDR3 protein: CASTAGGPQGEQFF